These 15 T cell receptor beta chains originate from one sample sequenced in a study of blood T cell repertoires in COVID-19. Clones were read by immunoSEQ multiplex PCR, and TCRdb kept only the in-frame ones, dropping some. The sample lists 80,000 to 100,000 clones, around 74% occurring once. The sequencing input was peripheral blood. These receptor sequences come from a man between 65 and 85 years old with COVID-19, enrolled during active disease.

This clone was seen a single time. This chain links TRBV28 with TRBJ2-1; 11 nucleotides match TRBD2. V was clipped by 4 bases and J by 3 bases; unmatched bases: 14. The germline V gene has CDR1 MDHEN and CDR2 SYDVKM. The CDR3 runs to 19 residues. The CDR3 sequence: CASSSLMGSGRALYNEQFF. Here the CDR3 DNA reads TGTGCCAGCAGTTCTCTGATGGGTAGCGGGAGGGCCCTCTACAATGAGCAGTTCTTC.

The J gene is TRBJ1-1, the V gene TRBV6-5, with 7 bases identical to TRBD1. V gave up 5 bases and J gave up 5 bases; unmatched junction bases: 5. The germline V gene has CDR1 MNHEY and CDR2 SVGAGI. The CDR3 is 13 residues long. The CDR3 nucleotides are TGTGCCAGCAGTCGAGGGGGCTTTACTGAAGCTTTCTTT. Translation: CASSRGGFTEAFF.

The V and J genes are TRBV28 and TRBJ1-6, with TRBD1 matching over 7 bases. CDR3 length equals 13 residues. Germline loops: CDR1 MDHEN, CDR2 SYDVKM. The junction had 3 bases not matched to a gene; V was cut back by 2 bases and J by 11 bases. CDR3 DNA: TGTGCCAGCAGTTTACAACAGGGGACACCCCTCCACTTT. As protein: CASSLQQGTPLHF.

This clone was detected ten times or more. The rearrangement uses TRBV5-5 and TRBJ1-6; perhaps TRBD1 as D (5 bases). The CDR3 totals 15 residues. V gave up 0 bases and J gave up 7 bases, with 11 bases separating them. CDR1 is SGHKS and CDR2 is YYEKEE in the germline V gene (reference sequence). For the CDR3, the DNA is TGTGCCAGCAGCTTGGGGCAGGGAGGCAATTCACCCCTCCACTTT. Its protein is CASSLGQGGNSPLHF.

This clone appeared a few times. The chain has TRBV18 and TRBJ2-5, with 8 bases fitting TRBD1. This CDR3 has 15 residues. Germline V gene data show CDR1 as KGHSH and CDR2 as LQKENI. V dropped 5 bases and J dropped 5; count of bases not matched to a gene: 10. The CDR3 spells CASSFGQGVLETQYF. The DNA of the CDR3 is TGTGCCAGCTCATTCGGACAGGGAGTTTTGGAGACCCAGTACTTC.

V usage is TRBV2 and J usage is TRBJ2-5; perhaps TRBD1 as D (6 bases). V was shortened by 4 bases and J by 5 bases, with 14 bases between the two germline ends. Germline values: CDR1 SNHLY, CDR2 FYNNEI. The CDR3 is 14 amino acids. The DNA for the CDR3 is TGTGCCAGCAGTGTACAGGGAGATGGTGAGACCCAGTACTTC. It codes for CASSVQGDGETQYF.

V gene TRBV5-4 combines with J gene TRBJ2-1; D might be TRBD2 (6 bases). Germline lookup yields CDR1 SGHNT and CDR2 YYREEE (reference sequence). This CDR3 region has 15 residues. The germline V and J ends were trimmed by 0 bases and 5 bases, with 12 bases remaining between them. As DNA, the CDR3 is TGTGCCAGCAGCTTGGGGCCCGGGGGTCACAATGAGCAGTTCTTC. Amino acid sequence: CASSLGPGGHNEQFF. Together with reference TRBV5-4 and TRBJ2-1, the CDR3 gives the full variable domain: ETGVTQSPTHLIKTRGQQVTLRCSSQSGHNTVSWYQQALGQGPQFIFQYYREEENGRGNFPPRFSGLQFPNYSSELNVNALELDDSALYLCASSLGPGGHNEQFFGPGTRLTVL.

The chain employs TRBV14 and TRBJ1-2; 7 nucleotides align to TRBD1. The CDR3 runs 14 residues. Germline lookup yields CDR1 SGHDN and CDR2 FVKESK. After removal of 5 bases from V and 6 bases from J, the junction contained 9 bases not matched to a gene. CDR3 protein: CASSLTGTGDGYTF. CDR3 in DNA: TGTGCCAGCAGCTTGACCGGCACAGGGGATGGCTACACCTTC.

This clone has only one observation. The V call is TRBV4-1, the J call TRBJ2-1; no reliable D call. The CDR3 length is 13 residues. Germline V CDR1 and CDR2: MGHRA, YSYEKL. V lost 1 base to trimming and J lost 6 bases, with 7 bases between them. The CDR3 here is CASSQVVSNEQFF. Here the CDR3 DNA reads TGCGCCAGCAGCCAAGTCGTTTCCAATGAGCAGTTCTTC.

V and J are TRBV18 and TRBJ1-5; no clear D gene. The CDR3 runs 16 residues. Germline V gene lookup returns CDR1 KGHSH and CDR2 LQKENI. V was pared by 2 bases and J by 6 bases, with 17 bases between. Here the CDR3 reads CASSPSPKGGSQPQHF. The CDR3 DNA reads as TGTGCCAGCTCACCATCCCCCAAGGGAGGGAGTCAGCCCCAGCATTTT.

CDR3 sequence (DNA): TGTGCCACCACGAGGTTTGAAGGCTCTGGAAACACCATATATTTT. Its protein is CATTRFEGSGNTIYF. The chain joins TRBV10-3 to TRBJ1-3; D is unclear. The CDR3 is 15 residues long. Per the germline V gene, CDR1 is ENHRY and CDR2 is SYGVKD. V lost 10 bases to trimming and J lost 0 bases, with 16 bases between them.

The gene calls are TRBV20-1 and TRBJ1-1; no reliable D call. CDR3 length: 15 residues. Per the germline V gene, CDR1 is DFQATT and CDR2 is SNEGSKA (reference sequence). V was cut by 3 bases and J by 2 bases, with 16 bases left in between. In nucleotides, the CDR3 is TGCAGTGCTAGTTTACATGGCGGCATTAACACTGAAGCTTTCTTT. Translated: CSASLHGGINTEAFF.

The rearrangement links TRBV29-1 to TRBJ2-6, with a possible D match to TRBD2 (6 bases). Trimming cost V 3 bases and J 4 bases, with 13 bases left between them. CDR1 SQVTM and CDR2 ANQGSEA come from the germline V gene. This CDR3 is 15 amino acids long. In nucleotides, the CDR3 is TGCAGCGTTGACGCCGGGGGAAGGGGGGCCAACGTCCTGACTTTC. It yields the protein CSVDAGGRGANVLTF.

The gene calls are TRBV7-3 and TRBJ2-3; a weak D match, TRBD2 (5 bases). The germline V gene has CDR1 SGHTA and CDR2 FQGTGA. V shed 4 bases and J shed 0 bases, with 14 bases lying between them. The CDR3 extends over 16 amino acids. DNA of the CDR3: TGTGCCAGCAGCTCTCGACTACGCTCTAGCACAGATACGCAGTATTTT. Encoded protein: CASSSRLRSSTDTQYF.

The chain has TRBV10-3 and TRBJ1-3; D is perhaps TRBD1 (5 bases). V lost 10 bases to trimming and J lost 4 bases, with 17 bases between them. Germline V gene lookup returns CDR1 ENHRY and CDR2 SYGVKD. The CDR3 is 14 amino acids. As DNA, the CDR3 is TGTGCCACGTTACAGGATGCGTTAGGAAACACCATATATTTT. It specifies CATLQDALGNTIYF.